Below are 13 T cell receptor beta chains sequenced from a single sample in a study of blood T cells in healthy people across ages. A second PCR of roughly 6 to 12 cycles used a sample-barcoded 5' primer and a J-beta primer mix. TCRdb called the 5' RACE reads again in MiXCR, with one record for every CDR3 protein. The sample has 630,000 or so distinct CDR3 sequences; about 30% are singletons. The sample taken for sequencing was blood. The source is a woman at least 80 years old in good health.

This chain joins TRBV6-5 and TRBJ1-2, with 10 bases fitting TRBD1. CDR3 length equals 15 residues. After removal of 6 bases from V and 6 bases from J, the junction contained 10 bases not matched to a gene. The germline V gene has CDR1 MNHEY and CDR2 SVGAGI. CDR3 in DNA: TGTGCCAGCAGCCCCGGGACAGGGGAAGGCCATGGCTACACCTTC. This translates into CASSPGTGEGHGYTF.

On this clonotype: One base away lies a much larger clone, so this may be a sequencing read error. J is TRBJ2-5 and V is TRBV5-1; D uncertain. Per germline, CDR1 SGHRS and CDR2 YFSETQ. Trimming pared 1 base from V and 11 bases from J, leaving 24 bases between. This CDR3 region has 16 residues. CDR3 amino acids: CASSLNIQAAYNEQYF. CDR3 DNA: TGCGCCAGCAGCTTGAATATCCAGGCTGCTTACAATGAGCAGTACTTC.

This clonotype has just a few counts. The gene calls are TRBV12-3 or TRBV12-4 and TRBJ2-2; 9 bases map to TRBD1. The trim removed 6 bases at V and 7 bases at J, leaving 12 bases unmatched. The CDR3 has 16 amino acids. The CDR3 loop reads CASSLTGGRDGGELFF. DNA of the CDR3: TGTGCCAGCAGCCTAACAGGGGGCCGGGACGGCGGGGAGCTGTTTTTT.

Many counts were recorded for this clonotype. CDR3 in amino acids: CSATGLAGIGDTQYF. The CDR3 DNA is TGCAGTGCTACGGGACTAGCGGGGATTGGAGATACGCAGTATTTT. The gene calls are TRBV20-1 and TRBJ2-3, with 13 bases aligning to TRBD2. This CDR3 is built from 15 residues. Trimming took 4 bases from V and 5 from J; bases not matched to a gene: 6. The germline CDR1 and CDR2 sequences are DFQATT and SNEGSKA (reference sequence).

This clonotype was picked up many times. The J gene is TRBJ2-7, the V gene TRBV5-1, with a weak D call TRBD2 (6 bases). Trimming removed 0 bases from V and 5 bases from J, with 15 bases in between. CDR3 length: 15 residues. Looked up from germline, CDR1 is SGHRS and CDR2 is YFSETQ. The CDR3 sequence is CASSLARRGRDEQYF. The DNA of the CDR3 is TGCGCCAGCAGCTTGGCTAGGCGGGGCCGGGACGAGCAGTACTTC.

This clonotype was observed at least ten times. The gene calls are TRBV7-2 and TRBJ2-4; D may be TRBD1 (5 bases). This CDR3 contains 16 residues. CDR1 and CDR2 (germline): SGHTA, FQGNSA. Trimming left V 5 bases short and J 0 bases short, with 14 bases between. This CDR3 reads CASSPDSSLAKNIQYF. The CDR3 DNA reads TGTGCCAGCAGCCCAGACAGTTCACTAGCCAAAAACATTCAGTACTTC.

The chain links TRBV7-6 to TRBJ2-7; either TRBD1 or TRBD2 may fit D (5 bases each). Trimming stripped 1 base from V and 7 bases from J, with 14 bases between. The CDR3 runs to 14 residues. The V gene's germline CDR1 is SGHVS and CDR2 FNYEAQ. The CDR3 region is CASSLETAWGEQYF. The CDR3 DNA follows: TGTGCCAGCAGCTTAGAGACAGCCTGGGGGGAGCAGTACTTC.

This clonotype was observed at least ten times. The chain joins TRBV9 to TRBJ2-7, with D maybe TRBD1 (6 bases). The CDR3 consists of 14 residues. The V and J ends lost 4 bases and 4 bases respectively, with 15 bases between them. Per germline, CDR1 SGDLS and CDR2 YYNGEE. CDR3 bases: TGTGCCAGCAGCCCTGGGGGCAGGGCGTACGAGCAGTACTTC. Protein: CASSPGGRAYEQYF.

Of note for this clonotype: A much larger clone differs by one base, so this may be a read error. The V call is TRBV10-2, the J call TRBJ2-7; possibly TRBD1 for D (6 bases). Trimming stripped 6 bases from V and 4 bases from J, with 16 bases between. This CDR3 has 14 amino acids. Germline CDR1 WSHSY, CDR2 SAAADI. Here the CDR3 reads CASRETGQGYEQYF. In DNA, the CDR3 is TGCGCCAGCAGGGAAACGGGACAAGGATACGAGCAGTACTTC.

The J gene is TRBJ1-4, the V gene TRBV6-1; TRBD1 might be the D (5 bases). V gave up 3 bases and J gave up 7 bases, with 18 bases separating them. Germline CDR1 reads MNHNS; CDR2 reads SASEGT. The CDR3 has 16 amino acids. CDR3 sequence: CASSESPGYRGEKLFF. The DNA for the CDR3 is TGTGCCAGCAGTGAGTCCCCAGGGTATCGGGGTGAAAAACTGTTTTTT.

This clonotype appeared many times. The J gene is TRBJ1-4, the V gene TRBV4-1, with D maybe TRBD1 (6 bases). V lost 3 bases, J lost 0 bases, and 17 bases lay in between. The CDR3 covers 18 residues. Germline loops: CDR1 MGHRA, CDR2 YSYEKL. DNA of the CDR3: TGCGCCAGCAGCCATCCCCGATCGGAGGGGGCAACTAATGAAAAACTGTTTTTT. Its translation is CASSHPRSEGATNEKLFF.

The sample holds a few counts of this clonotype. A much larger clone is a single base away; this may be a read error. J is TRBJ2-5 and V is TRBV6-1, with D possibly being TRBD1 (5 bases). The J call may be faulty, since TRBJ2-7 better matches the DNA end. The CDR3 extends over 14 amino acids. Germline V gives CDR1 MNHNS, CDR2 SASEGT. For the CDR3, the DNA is TGTGCCAGCAGCCCTTTCAGGGAAGGCGGCGAGCAGTACTTC. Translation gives CASSPFREGGEQYF.

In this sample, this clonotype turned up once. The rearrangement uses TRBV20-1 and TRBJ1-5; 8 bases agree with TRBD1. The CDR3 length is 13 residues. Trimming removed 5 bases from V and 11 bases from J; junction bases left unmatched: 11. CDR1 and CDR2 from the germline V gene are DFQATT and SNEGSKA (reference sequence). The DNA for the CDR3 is TGCAGTGCTGGGGGGACAGGTGGGTCAGCCCAGCATTTT. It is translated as CSAGGTGGSAQHF.